This is a list of T cell receptor beta chains from one sample in a study of CD8+ T cells in alopecia areata. This table comes from immunoSEQ multiplex PCR, and its TCRdb copy is limited to in-frame clones, with some not included. This sample has 150,000 to 160,000 clones; more than 45% occur once, and the top ten carry less than 20%. The starting material was CD8+ T cells sorted from blood, obtained at week 0. The source is a human donor with alopecia areata. The CDR3 runs from the conserved cysteine through the conserved F or W. Fields, in order: J gene, V gene, D gene, clone size, CDR3 protein, CDR3 DNA. The D gene is left open where the match is weak. Where a row states a size, it is once, few, many or the class of an expanded clone; other rows omit it.

>TRBJ2-7|TRBV29-1|.|few
CSARGEDSYEQYF
TGCAGCGCGCGAGGGGAAGACTCCTACGAGCAGTACTTC
>TRBJ2-1|TRBV7-6|TRBD2|.
CASSSTSGNEQFF
TGTGCCAGCAGCTCGACTAGCGGGAATGAGCAGTTCTTC
>TRBJ1-2|TRBV6-6|.|.
CASSYSNEGGYGYTF
TGTGCCAGCAGTTACTCCAACGAGGGGGGCTATGGCTACACCTTC
>TRBJ1-2|TRBV30|.|.
CAWNPTWDYGYTF
TGTGCCTGGAACCCCACCTGGGACTATGGCTACACCTTC
>TRBJ2-7|TRBV2|.|.
CASRNLTGSPYEQYF
TGTGCCAGCAGGAATTTGACAGGTTCCCCCTACGAGCAGTACTTC
>TRBJ2-1|TRBV20-1|.|.
CSARSNEQFF
TGCAGTGCTAGATCCAATGAGCAGTTCTTC
>TRBJ2-5|TRBV5-6|TRBD1|.
CASSFRGQGVETQYF
TGTGCCAGCAGCTTTCGCGGGCAGGGGGTGGAGACCCAGTACTTC
>TRBJ2-7|TRBV5-1|.|.
CASSPGNYEQYF
TGCGCCAGCAGCCCCGGCAACTACGAGCAGTACTTC
>TRBJ1-2|TRBV30|TRBD1|.
CAWRQGARGYTF
TGTGCCTGGAGACAGGGGGCCCGGGGCTACACCTTC
>TRBJ2-7|TRBV2|.|.
CASTNWGPSSYEQYF
TGTGCCAGCACCAACTGGGGGCCTAGCTCCTACGAGCAGTACTTC
>TRBJ2-7|TRBV6-5|TRBD1|few
CASSPGQGAREQYF
TGTGCCAGCAGTCCGGGACAGGGGGCTAGAGAGCAGTACTTC
>TRBJ2-7|TRBV29-1|.|few
CSALYELNEQYF
TGCAGCGCGTTATATGAACTGAACGAGCAGTACTTC
>TRBJ1-2|TRBV30|.|.
CASWGADSRSTNYGYTF
TGTGCCAGTTGGGGGGCCGACAGTAGAAGTACTAACTATGGCTACACCTTC
>TRBJ1-2|TRBV9|.|few
CASSVSGYGYTF
TGTGCCAGCAGCGTTTCGGGCTATGGCTACACCTTC
>TRBJ2-1|TRBV28|.|.
CASSRGRAYNEQFF
TGTGCCAGCAGTCGGGGCAGGGCCTACAATGAGCAGTTCTTC
>TRBJ2-2|TRBV4-3|.|.
CASSQDMSSPGELFF
TGCGCCAGCAGCCAAGATATGAGCAGTCCCGGGGAGCTGTTTTTT
>TRBJ1-1|TRBV7-9|.|.
CASSSREMNTEAFF
TGTGCCAGCAGCTCCAGGGAGATGAACACTGAAGCTTTCTTT
>TRBJ2-7|TRBV25-1|.|.
CASRHSYEQYF
TGTGCCAGCAGACACTCCTACGAGCAGTACTTC
>TRBJ2-1|TRBV20-1|.|.
CSAWESNEQFF
TGCAGTGCTTGGGAATCTAATGAGCAGTTCTTC
>TRBJ2-1|TRBV29-1|.|.
CSVYSDNEQFF
TGCAGCGTCTACAGTGACAATGAGCAGTTCTTC
>TRBJ2-1|TRBV29-1|TRBD1|.
CSVDFRGYNEQFF
TGCAGCGTTGACTTCAGGGGGTACAATGAGCAGTTCTTC
>TRBJ2-5|TRBV30|TRBD1|.
CAWSGDRARETQYF
TGTGCCTGGAGCGGGGACAGGGCAAGGGAGACCCAGTACTTC
>TRBJ2-7|TRBV4-3|TRBD1|.
CASSQTQGDYEQYF
TGCGCCAGCAGCCAAACACAGGGGGACTACGAGCAGTACTTC
>TRBJ2-5|TRBV7-8|.|.
CASSLTYQETQYF
TGTGCCAGCAGCCTTACGTACCAAGAGACCCAGTACTTC
>TRBJ1-1|TRBV27|.|.
CASSLTGSPTEAFF
TGTGCCAGCAGCCTAACAGGATCTCCCACGGAAGCTTTCTTT
>TRBJ2-2|TRBV25-1|.|.
CASSDGAFTGELFF
TGTGCCAGCAGTGACGGGGCCTTCACCGGGGAGCTGTTTTTT
>TRBJ2-4|TRBV18|TRBD1|.
CASSPLDREGTKNIQYF
TGTGCCAGCTCACCACTGGACAGGGAAGGGACCAAAAACATTCAGTACTTC
>TRBJ1-4|TRBV4-1|.|.
CASSQRQMNEKLFF
TGCGCCAGCAGCCAGCGGCAGATGAATGAAAAACTGTTTTTT
>TRBJ2-5|TRBV7-8|.|.
CASSSPAEGDLRETQYF
TGTGCCAGCAGCTCCCCAGCGGAGGGGGACCTCCGAGAGACCCAGTACTTC
>TRBJ2-7|TRBV14|TRBD1|once
CASSRTGTGEQYF
TGTGCCAGCAGTCGGACAGGGACGGGTGAGCAGTACTTC
>TRBJ1-4|TRBV27|TRBD1|few
CASSPLQGKLFF
TGTGCCAGCAGTCCTCTACAGGGGAAACTGTTTTTT
>TRBJ1-1|TRBV7-9|TRBD1|.
CASSLTGGEDTEAFF
TGTGCCAGCAGCTTGACAGGGGGCGAGGACACTGAAGCTTTCTTT
>TRBJ2-7|TRBV19|TRBD1|.
CASSIATGEGIGEQYF
TGTGCCAGTAGTATAGCTACAGGGGAAGGGATCGGCGAGCAGTACTTC
>TRBJ1-2|TRBV5-4|.|once
CASSLEAGANGYTF
TGTGCCAGCAGCTTGGAGGCAGGGGCCAATGGCTACACCTTC
>TRBJ1-1|TRBV29-1|TRBD1|.
CSVGLTGPGAFF
TGCAGCGTTGGTTTGACAGGGCCAGGGGCTTTCTTT
>TRBJ1-6|TRBV27|.|.
CASSFVGRTNSPLHF
TGTGCCAGCAGTTTTGTCGGCAGGACCAATTCACCCCTCCACTTT
>TRBJ2-7|TRBV25-1|.|.
CASSDGPAYEQYF
TGTGCCAGCAGTGACGGGCCTGCCTACGAGCAGTACTTC
>TRBJ2-5|TRBV9|TRBD2|few
CASSASGGPAETQYF
TGTGCCAGCAGCGCGAGCGGGGGGCCGGCCGAGACCCAGTACTTC
>TRBJ2-6|TRBV10-3|.|few
CAISEWRDGANVLTF
TGTGCCATCAGTGAGTGGAGGGACGGGGCCAACGTCCTGACTTTC
>TRBJ2-1|TRBV7-9|TRBD2|.
CASSLGTSRKDEQFF
TGTGCCAGCAGCTTAGGGACTAGCCGGAAGGACGAGCAGTTCTTC
>TRBJ1-5|TRBV7-8|.|.
CASSWRGGSQPQHF
TGTGCCAGCAGCTGGAGGGGGGGGAGTCAGCCCCAGCATTTT
>TRBJ2-1|TRBV15|.|.
CATSRQNNEQFF
TGTGCCACCAGCAGACAGAACAATGAGCAGTTCTTC
>TRBJ1-1|TRBV9|.|.
CASSVEGQNTEAFF
TGTGCCAGCAGCGTAGAGGGACAAAACACTGAAGCTTTCTTT
>TRBJ2-7|TRBV6-1|.|.
CASKDSYEQYF
TGTGCCAGCAAGGACTCCTACGAGCAGTACTTC
>TRBJ1-1|TRBV30|.|.
CAWSEGVGAFF
TGTGCCTGGAGCGAGGGGGTTGGAGCTTTCTTT
>TRBJ2-1|TRBV5-1|.|.
CASSLGSSYNEQFF
TGCGCCAGCAGCTTGGGGAGCTCCTACAATGAGCAGTTCTTC